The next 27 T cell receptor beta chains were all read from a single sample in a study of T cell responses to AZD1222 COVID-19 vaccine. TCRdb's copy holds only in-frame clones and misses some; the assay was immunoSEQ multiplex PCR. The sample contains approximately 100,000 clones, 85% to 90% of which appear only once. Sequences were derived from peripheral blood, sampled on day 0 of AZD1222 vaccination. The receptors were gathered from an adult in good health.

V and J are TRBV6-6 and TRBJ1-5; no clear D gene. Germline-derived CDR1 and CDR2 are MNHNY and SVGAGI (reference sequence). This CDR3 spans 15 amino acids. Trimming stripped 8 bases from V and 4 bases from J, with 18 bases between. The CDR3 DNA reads TGTGCCAGCTATATGGCTATGGGTGCAAATCAGCCCCAGCATTTT. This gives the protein CASYMAMGANQPQHF.

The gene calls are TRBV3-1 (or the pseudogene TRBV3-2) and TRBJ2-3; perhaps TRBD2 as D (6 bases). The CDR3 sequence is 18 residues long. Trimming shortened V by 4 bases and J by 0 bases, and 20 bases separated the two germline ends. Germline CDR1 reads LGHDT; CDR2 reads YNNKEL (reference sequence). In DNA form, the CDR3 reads TGTGCCAGCAGCCCCCCTAGGGGTAGCGGATCTAGCACAGATACGCAGTATTTT. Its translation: CASSPPRGSGSSTDTQYF.

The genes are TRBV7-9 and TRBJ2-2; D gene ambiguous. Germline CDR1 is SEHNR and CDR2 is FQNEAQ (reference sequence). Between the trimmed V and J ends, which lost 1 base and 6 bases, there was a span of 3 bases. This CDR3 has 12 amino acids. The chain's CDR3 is CASSLVPGELFF. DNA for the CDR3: TGTGCCAGCAGCTTAGTACCCGGGGAGCTGTTTTTT.

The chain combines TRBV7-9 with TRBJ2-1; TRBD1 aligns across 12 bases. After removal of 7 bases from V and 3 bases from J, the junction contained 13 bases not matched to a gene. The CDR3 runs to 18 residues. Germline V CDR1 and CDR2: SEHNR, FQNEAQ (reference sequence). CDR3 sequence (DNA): TGTGCCAGCATCCTCCGGGACAGGGGGCTTAGCTTCTACAATGAGCAGTTCTTC. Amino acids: CASILRDRGLSFYNEQFF.

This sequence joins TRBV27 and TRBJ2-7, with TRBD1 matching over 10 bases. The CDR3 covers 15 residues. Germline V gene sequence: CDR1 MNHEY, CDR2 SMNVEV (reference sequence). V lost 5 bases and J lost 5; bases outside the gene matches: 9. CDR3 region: CASSPRDRGSNEQYF. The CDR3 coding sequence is TGTGCCAGCAGTCCCCGGGACAGGGGATCCAACGAGCAGTACTTC.

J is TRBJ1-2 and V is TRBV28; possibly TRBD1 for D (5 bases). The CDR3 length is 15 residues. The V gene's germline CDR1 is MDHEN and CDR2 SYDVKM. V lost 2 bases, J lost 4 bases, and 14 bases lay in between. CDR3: CASSLASREAYGYTF. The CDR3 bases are TGTGCCAGCAGTTTAGCGAGCAGGGAGGCCTATGGCTACACCTTC.

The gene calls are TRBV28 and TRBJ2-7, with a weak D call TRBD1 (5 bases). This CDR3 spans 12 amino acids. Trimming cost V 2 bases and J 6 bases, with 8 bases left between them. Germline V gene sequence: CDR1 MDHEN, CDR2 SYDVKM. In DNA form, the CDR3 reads TGTGCCAGCAGTTTAGGTGGGGCCGAGCAGTACTTC. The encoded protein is CASSLGGAEQYF. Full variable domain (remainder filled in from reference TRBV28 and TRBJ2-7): DVKVTQSSRYLVKRTGEKVFLECVQDMDHENMFWYRQDPGLGLRLIYFSYDVKMKEKGDIPEGYSVSREKKERFSLILESASTNQTSMYLCASSLGGAEQYFGPGTRLTVT.

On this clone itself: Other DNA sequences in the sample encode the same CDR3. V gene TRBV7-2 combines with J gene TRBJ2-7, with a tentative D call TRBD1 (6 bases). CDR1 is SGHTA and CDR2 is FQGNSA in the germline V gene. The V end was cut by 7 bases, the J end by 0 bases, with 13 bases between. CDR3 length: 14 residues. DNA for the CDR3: TGTGCCAGCACGAAACAGGGTGCCTCCTACGAGCAGTACTTC. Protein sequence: CASTKQGASYEQYF.

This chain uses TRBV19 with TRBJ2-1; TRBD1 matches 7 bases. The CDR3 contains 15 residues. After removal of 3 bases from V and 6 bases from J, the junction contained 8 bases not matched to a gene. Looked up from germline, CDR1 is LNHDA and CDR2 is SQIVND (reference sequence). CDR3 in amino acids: CASSIGQAHGNEQFF. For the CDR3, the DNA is TGTGCCAGTAGTATCGGACAGGCCCATGGCAATGAGCAGTTCTTC.

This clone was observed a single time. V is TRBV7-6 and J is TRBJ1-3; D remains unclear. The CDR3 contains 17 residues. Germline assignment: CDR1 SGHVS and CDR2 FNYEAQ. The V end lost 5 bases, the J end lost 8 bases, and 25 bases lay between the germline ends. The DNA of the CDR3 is TGTGCCAGCAGCCCGAGCTTCGGGCTCCTCCCCGGAGACACCATATATTTT. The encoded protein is CASSPSFGLLPGDTIYF.

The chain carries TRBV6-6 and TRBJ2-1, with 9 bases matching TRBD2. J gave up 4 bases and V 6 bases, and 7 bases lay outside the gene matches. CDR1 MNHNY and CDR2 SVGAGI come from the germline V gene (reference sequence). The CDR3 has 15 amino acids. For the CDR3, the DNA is TGTGCCAGCAGAAACGGGCTAGCGGGATACAATGAGCAGTTCTTC. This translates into CASRNGLAGYNEQFF.

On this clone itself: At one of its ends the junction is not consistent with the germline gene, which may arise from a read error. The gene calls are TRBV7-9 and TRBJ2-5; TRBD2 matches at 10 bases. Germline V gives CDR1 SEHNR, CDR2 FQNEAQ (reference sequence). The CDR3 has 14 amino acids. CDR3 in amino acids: CASSLAGVGETQYF. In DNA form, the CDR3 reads TGTGCCAGCAGCCTAGCGGGAGTTGGAGAGACCCAGTACTTC.

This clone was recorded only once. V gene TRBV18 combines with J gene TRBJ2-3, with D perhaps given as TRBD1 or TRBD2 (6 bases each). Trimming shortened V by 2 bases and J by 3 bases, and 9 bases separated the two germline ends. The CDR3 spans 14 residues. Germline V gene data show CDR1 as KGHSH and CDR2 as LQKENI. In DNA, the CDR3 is TGTGCCAGCTCACCAGTAGGGGGGACAGATACGCAGTATTTT. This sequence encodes CASSPVGGTDTQYF.

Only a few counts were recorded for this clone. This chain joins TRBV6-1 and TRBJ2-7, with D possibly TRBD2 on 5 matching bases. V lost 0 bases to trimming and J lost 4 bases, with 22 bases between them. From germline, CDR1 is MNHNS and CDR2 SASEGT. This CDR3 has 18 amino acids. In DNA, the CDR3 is TGTGCCAGCAGTGAAGCGCTTTATATCGGGGAAAAGTCTTACGAGCAGTACTTC. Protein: CASSEALYIGEKSYEQYF.

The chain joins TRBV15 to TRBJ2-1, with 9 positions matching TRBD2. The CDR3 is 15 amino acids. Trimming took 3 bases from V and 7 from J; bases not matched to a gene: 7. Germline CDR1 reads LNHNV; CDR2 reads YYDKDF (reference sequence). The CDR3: CATSRGSGSRNEQFF. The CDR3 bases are TGTGCCACCAGCAGGGGTAGCGGGAGTAGGAATGAGCAGTTCTTC.

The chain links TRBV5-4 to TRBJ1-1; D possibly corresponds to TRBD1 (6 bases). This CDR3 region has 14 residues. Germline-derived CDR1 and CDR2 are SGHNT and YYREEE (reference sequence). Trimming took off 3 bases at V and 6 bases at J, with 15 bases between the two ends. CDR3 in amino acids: CASSSQGRPAEAFF. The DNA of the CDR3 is TGTGCCAGCAGCTCTCAGGGGCGCCCCGCTGAAGCTTTCTTT.

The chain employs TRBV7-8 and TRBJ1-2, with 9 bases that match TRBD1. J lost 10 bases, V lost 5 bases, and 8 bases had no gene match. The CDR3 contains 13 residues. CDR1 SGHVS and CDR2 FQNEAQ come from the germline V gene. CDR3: CASSTVTGGLYTF. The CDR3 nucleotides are TGTGCCAGCAGCACCGTGACAGGGGGGCTCTACACCTTC.

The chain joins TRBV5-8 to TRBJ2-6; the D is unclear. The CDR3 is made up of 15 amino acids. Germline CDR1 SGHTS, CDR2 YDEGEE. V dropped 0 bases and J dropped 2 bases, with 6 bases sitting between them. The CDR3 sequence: CASSLDVTGANVLTF. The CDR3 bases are TGTGCCAGCAGCTTGGACGTAACTGGGGCCAACGTCCTGACTTTC.

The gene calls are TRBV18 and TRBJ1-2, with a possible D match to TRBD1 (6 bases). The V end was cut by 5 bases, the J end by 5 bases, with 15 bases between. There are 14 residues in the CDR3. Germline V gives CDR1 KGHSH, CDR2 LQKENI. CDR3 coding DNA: TGTGCCAGCTCATTGGACAGCGGGCGGTATGGCTACACCTTC. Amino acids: CASSLDSGRYGYTF.

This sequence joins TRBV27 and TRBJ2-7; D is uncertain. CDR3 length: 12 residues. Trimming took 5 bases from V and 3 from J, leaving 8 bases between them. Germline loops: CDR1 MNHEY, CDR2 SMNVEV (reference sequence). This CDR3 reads CASSRTGYEQYF. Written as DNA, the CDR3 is TGTGCCAGCAGTCGGACGGGCTACGAGCAGTACTTC.

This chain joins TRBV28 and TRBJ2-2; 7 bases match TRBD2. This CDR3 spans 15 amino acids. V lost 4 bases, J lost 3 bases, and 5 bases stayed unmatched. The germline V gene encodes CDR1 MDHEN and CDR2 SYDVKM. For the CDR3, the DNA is TGTGCCAGCAGTTCGGGGGGTGAAGACACCGGGGAGCTGTTTTTT. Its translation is CASSSGGEDTGELFF.

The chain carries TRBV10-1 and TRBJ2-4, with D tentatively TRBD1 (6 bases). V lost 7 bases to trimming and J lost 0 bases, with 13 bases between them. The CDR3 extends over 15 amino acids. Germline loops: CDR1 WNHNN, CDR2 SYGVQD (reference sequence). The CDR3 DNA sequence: TGCGCCAGCACGGGGAACAGGGTAGCCAAAAACATTCAGTACTTC. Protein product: CASTGNRVAKNIQYF.

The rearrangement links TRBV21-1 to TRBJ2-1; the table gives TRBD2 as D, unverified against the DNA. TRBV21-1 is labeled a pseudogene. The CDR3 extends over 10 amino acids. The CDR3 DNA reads TGTGCCAGGAGAGAGCATGAGCAGTTCTTC. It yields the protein CARREHEQFF.

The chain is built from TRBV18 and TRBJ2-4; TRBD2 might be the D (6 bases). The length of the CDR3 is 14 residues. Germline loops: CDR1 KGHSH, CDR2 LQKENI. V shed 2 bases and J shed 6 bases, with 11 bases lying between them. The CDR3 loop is CASSPVEGTNIQYF. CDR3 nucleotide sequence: TGTGCCAGCTCACCAGTGGAGGGGACAAACATTCAGTACTTC.

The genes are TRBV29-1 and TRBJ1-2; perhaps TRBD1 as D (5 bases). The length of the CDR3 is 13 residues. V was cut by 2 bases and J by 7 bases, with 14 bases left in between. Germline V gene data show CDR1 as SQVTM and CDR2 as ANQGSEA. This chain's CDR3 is CSVERDGTGGYTF. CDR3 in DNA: TGCAGCGTTGAACGGGACGGGACGGGTGGCTACACCTTC.

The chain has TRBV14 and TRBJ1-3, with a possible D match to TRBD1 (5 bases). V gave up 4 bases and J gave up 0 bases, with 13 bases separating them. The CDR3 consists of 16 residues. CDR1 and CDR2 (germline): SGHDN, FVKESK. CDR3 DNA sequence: TGTGCCAGCAGCCCCTCGTGGGGCCCCTCTGGAAACACCATATATTTT. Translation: CASSPSWGPSGNTIYF.

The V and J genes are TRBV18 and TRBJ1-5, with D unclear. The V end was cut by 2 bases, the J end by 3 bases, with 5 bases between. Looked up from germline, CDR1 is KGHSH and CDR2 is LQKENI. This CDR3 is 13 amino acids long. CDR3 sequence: CASSPGDNQPQHF. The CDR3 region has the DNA TGTGCCAGCTCACCAGGGGACAATCAGCCCCAGCATTTT.